These 12 T cell receptor beta chains were sequenced from one sample in a study of cytomegalovirus exposure and HLA in healthy donors. This PCR relied on a set of 60 Vbeta primers and 13 Jbeta primers. Profiled with immunoSEQ multiplex PCR; TCRdb holds only in-frame clones, not every one. The sample includes about 130,000 clones. Source material: PBMCs. These receptors came from a man in his thirties or forties in good health and CMV-seronegative.

The chain joins TRBV27 to TRBJ1-2; D uncertain. CDR1 and CDR2 (germline): MNHEY, SMNVEV (reference sequence). CDR3 length equals 12 residues. V gave up 9 bases and J gave up 4 bases, with 12 bases separating them. The CDR3 DNA sequence: TGTGCCAGTAGAGAGGGCCCCTATGGCTACACCTTC. Translated, it gives CASREGPYGYTF.

The J gene is TRBJ1-2, the V gene TRBV28; D unclear. The V end was cut by 4 bases, the J end by 0 bases, with 15 bases between. The length of the CDR3 is 16 residues. In germline, CDR1 is MDHEN, CDR2 SYDVKM. CDR3 DNA: TGTGCCAGCAGTTCGTTACCAGGAATAACTAACTATGGCTACACCTTC. It codes for CASSSLPGITNYGYTF.

Note on this clone: Different DNA sequences within this sample yield the same CDR3. The V and J genes are TRBV6-5 and TRBJ2-3; D is ambiguous. CDR1 is MNHEY and CDR2 is SVGAGI in the germline V gene. This CDR3 has 12 residues. With 0 bases removed from V and 5 bases from J, the gap between germline ends came to 3 bases. The CDR3 sequence: CASSYSRDTQYF. The DNA of the CDR3 is TGTGCCAGCAGTTACTCGAGAGATACGCAGTATTTT.

J is TRBJ2-2 and V is TRBV9; D unclear. This CDR3 has 12 amino acids. V shed 0 bases and J shed 7 bases, with 4 bases lying between them. Germline values: CDR1 SGDLS, CDR2 YYNGEE. The CDR3 bases are TGTGCCAGCAGCGTAGGAGACGGGGAGCTGTTTTTT. Protein sequence: CASSVGDGELFF. Drawing the rest from reference TRBV9 and TRBJ2-2, the complete variable domain is DSGVTQTPKHLITATGQRVTLRCSPRSGDLSVYWYQQSLDQGLQFLIQYYNGEERAKGNILERFSAQQFPDLHSELNLSSLELGDSALYFCASSVGDGELFFGEGSRLTVL.

The chain links TRBV5-6 to TRBJ1-2; D unclear. The CDR3 is made up of 12 amino acids. CDR1 SGHDT and CDR2 YYEEEE come from the germline V gene. V lost 1 base and J lost 8, with 9 bases in between. CDR3 residues: CASSLSGQGYTF. The CDR3 region has the DNA TGTGCCAGCAGCTTGTCTGGTCAGGGCTACACCTTC.

V is TRBV5-1 and J is TRBJ1-2; 8 bases agree with TRBD1. This CDR3 contains 14 residues. Trimming took 4 bases from V and 2 from J; bases not matched to a gene: 4. The germline gives CDR1 SGHRS, CDR2 YFSETQ. CDR3 sequence (DNA): TGCGCCAGCAGCATCGGACAGGGCAACTATGGCTACACCTTC. As protein: CASSIGQGNYGYTF. The full variable domain, in which reference TRBV5-1 and TRBJ1-2 provide the parts outside the CDR3, is KAGVTQTPRYLIKTRGQQVTLSCSPISGHRSVSWYQQTPGQGLQFLFEYFSETQRNKGNFPGRFSGRQFSNSRSEMNVSTLELGDSALYLCASSIGQGNYGYTFGSGTRLTVV.

The chain employs TRBV5-6 and TRBJ1-4, with D uncertain. The CDR3 spans 14 residues. Germline CDR1 is SGHDT and CDR2 is YYEEEE. Trimming removed 2 bases from V and 5 bases from J, with 10 bases in between. CDR3 sequence reads: CASSFPGSNEKLFF. Here the CDR3 DNA reads TGTGCCAGCAGCTTCCCAGGCTCGAATGAAAAACTGTTTTTT.

The chain joins TRBV5-1 to TRBJ2-3, with TRBD2 identical over 8 bases. The CDR3 consists of 15 residues. With 3 bases clipped from V and 5 bases from J, the junction kept 8 bases outside the gene matches. Germline lookup yields CDR1 SGHRS and CDR2 YFSETQ. Here the CDR3 DNA reads TGCGCCAGCAGCTCCCTAGCGGGCGACCAAGATACGCAGTATTTT. Its translation: CASSSLAGDQDTQYF.

This chain links TRBV5-1 with TRBJ2-5; D is undetermined. Trimming shortened V by 0 bases and J by 5 bases, and 14 bases separated the two germline ends. The CDR3 has 15 amino acids. Germline lookup yields CDR1 SGHRS and CDR2 YFSETQ. This CDR3 is CASSLAVSESETQYF. In DNA, the CDR3 is TGCGCCAGCAGCTTGGCCGTTTCGGAGTCGGAGACCCAGTACTTC. The whole variable domain, filled in from reference TRBV5-1 and TRBJ2-5, reads KAGVTQTPRYLIKTRGQQVTLSCSPISGHRSVSWYQQTPGQGLQFLFEYFSETQRNKGNFPGRFSGRQFSNSRSEMNVSTLELGDSALYLCASSLAVSESETQYFGPGTRLLVL.

The genes are TRBV5-4 and TRBJ2-7, with 7 positions matching TRBD1. This CDR3 is built from 15 residues. Unmatched junction bases numbered 4, after V lost 1 base and J lost 0 bases. Germline lookup yields CDR1 SGHNT and CDR2 YYREEE (reference sequence). Here the CDR3 DNA reads TGTGCCAGCAGCTTGATAGGGGGCGGCTCCTACGAGCAGTACTTC. It encodes CASSLIGGGSYEQYF.

V and J are TRBV6-1 and TRBJ2-7; TRBD1 matches at 10 bases. Trimming cost V 6 bases and J 4 bases; bases outside gene matches: 6. The CDR3 runs to 14 residues. Looked up from germline, CDR1 is MNHNS and CDR2 is SASEGT. For the CDR3, the DNA is TGTGCCAGCAGCCGGACAGGGGGAACTTACGAGCAGTACTTC. This translates into CASSRTGGTYEQYF.

V usage is TRBV4-2 and J usage is TRBJ2-1; the D gene is possibly TRBD1 (6 bases). Germline V lookup: CDR1 LGHNA, CDR2 YNFKEQ. Trimming shortened V by 6 bases and J by 0 bases, and 12 bases separated the two germline ends. The CDR3 covers 15 residues. CDR3 sequence reads: CASSRTADSYNEQFF. CDR3 DNA sequence: TGTGCCAGCAGTCGGACAGCGGACTCCTACAATGAGCAGTTCTTC.